One and the same sample provided the 15 T cell receptor beta chains below, sequenced in a study of blood T cells in healthy people across ages. Through a sample-barcoded 5' primer and a J-beta primer mix, a second PCR was run for roughly 7 to 11 cycles. TCRdb fed the 5' RACE reads into MiXCR, producing one record per CDR3 protein. Counted here are about 970,000 distinct CDR3 sequences, roughly 51% occurring once; the ten biggest clones make up over 20%. The sample was blood. These receptors were collected from a woman in her sixties in good health.

The chain links TRBV28 to TRBJ1-2; no definite D call. Per germline, CDR1 MDHEN and CDR2 SYDVKM. V was trimmed by 6 bases and J by 6 bases, leaving 17 bases between them. The length of the CDR3 is 14 residues. CDR3 nucleotides: TGTGCCAGCAGGCAAGCGAGAGGGAACGATGGCTACACCTTC. It specifies CASRQARGNDGYTF.

This clonotype was recorded only once. The chain employs TRBV11-2 and TRBJ2-5, with D possibly being TRBD1 or TRBD2 (7 bases each). In germline, CDR1 is SGHAT, CDR2 FQNNGV. The CDR3 extends over 17 amino acids. With 7 bases removed from V and 2 bases from J, the gap between germline ends came to 23 bases. CDR3 region: CASKGGRGRAGQETQYF. The CDR3 DNA reads as TGTGCCAGCAAAGGGGGGAGGGGGCGAGCGGGGCAAGAGACCCAGTACTTC.

This clonotype was observed a handful of times. The chain carries TRBV7-2 and TRBJ2-7; 9 bases fit TRBD2. Unmatched junction bases numbered 9, after V lost 2 bases and J lost 4 bases. The CDR3 consists of 16 residues. Per the germline V gene, CDR1 is SGHTA and CDR2 is FQGNSA. DNA for the CDR3: TGTGCCAGCAGCTTAACCCATTCGGCGGGAGGGTACGAGCAGTACTTC. Amino acids: CASSLTHSAGGYEQYF.

V is TRBV3-1 and J is TRBJ2-3; D is perhaps TRBD2 (6 bases). V shed 1 base and J shed 3 bases, with 11 bases lying between them. In germline, CDR1 is LGHDT, CDR2 YNNKEL (reference sequence). This CDR3 region has 15 residues. CDR3 nucleotide sequence: TGTGCCAGCAGCCAAGGTCTCCGGGGGACAGATACGCAGTATTTT. It specifies CASSQGLRGTDTQYF.

The chain uses TRBV4-1 and TRBJ2-3, with 8 bases that match TRBD2. The CDR3 has 17 residues. Germline V gene data show CDR1 as MGHRA and CDR2 as YSYEKL. The J segment lost 2 bases and the V segment lost 5 bases, leaving 12 bases of the junction unmatched. The CDR3 loop is CASSRHGGGRNTDTQYF. The CDR3 nucleotides read TGCGCCAGCAGCAGACACGGGGGGGGACGGAACACAGATACGCAGTATTTT.

The chain couples TRBV20-1 to TRBJ2-7; D is undetermined. The CDR3 has 13 residues. V shed 3 bases and J shed 2 bases, with 11 bases lying between them. In germline, CDR1 is DFQATT, CDR2 SNEGSKA (reference sequence). This CDR3 reads CSASLRAAYEQYF. The CDR3 DNA follows: TGCAGTGCTAGCCTTAGGGCGGCCTACGAGCAGTACTTC.

This chain joins TRBV6-2 or TRBV6-3 and TRBJ2-5, with 8 bases matching TRBD1. The DNA end is a closer match to TRBJ2-7, so the J assignment may be wrong. This CDR3 is built from 15 residues. Germline V lookup: CDR1 MNHEY, CDR2 SVGEGT. The CDR3 DNA is TGTGCCAGCAGTTATAACGACAGGGGATTTTACGAGCAGTACTTC. It specifies CASSYNDRGFYEQYF.

The CDR3 is CASSLAQHISYEQYF. DNA of the CDR3: TGCGCCAGCAGCTTGGCCCAACATATCTCCTACGAGCAGTACTTC. The chain has TRBV5-1 and TRBJ2-4; D unresolved. With the DNA end fitting TRBJ2-7 better, the J assignment may be wrong. Germline V gives CDR1 SGHRS, CDR2 YFSETQ. This CDR3 has 15 residues.

Only a few counts were recorded for this clonotype. The chain combines TRBV29-1 with TRBJ2-5; a weak D match, TRBD2 (6 bases). The CDR3 loop spans 15 amino acids. Trimming removed 1 base at V and 2 bases at J, with 14 bases between. Germline V gene lookup returns CDR1 SQVTM and CDR2 ANQGSEA. The CDR3 region has the DNA TGCAGCGTTGAAGGGCCGAGGGGAGGTCAAGAGACCCAGTACTTC. This sequence encodes CSVEGPRGGQETQYF.

The chain has TRBV6-5 and TRBJ1-2; D gene uncertain. The V gene lost 1 base and the J gene lost 0 bases, with 15 bases spanning the gap. This CDR3 is built from 17 residues. CDR1 and CDR2 (germline): MNHEY, SVGAGI. The CDR3 DNA sequence: TGTGCCAGCAGTTACTGGCCGGAAAGCAAGTCTAACTATGGCTACACCTTC. Translation: CASSYWPESKSNYGYTF.

V usage is TRBV5-1 and J usage is TRBJ2-7, with TRBD2 identical over 7 bases. Germline V gives CDR1 SGHRS, CDR2 YFSETQ. The CDR3 totals 16 residues. V shed 4 bases, J shed 4 bases, and the junction held 14 bases outside the gene matches. DNA for the CDR3: TGCGCCAGCAGCCGTGGGACTACCGATTTGCTGTACGAGCAGTACTTC. This encodes CASSRGTTDLLYEQYF.

Only a few counts were recorded for this clonotype. This chain connects TRBV20-1 to TRBJ2-1; D not resolved. Per germline, CDR1 DFQATT and CDR2 SNEGSKA (reference sequence). The CDR3 extends over 14 amino acids. V was shortened by 3 bases and J by 2 bases, with 11 bases between the two germline ends. The CDR3 coding sequence is TGCAGTGCTAGTGTAGCTCCTCCCTACAATGAGCAGTTCTTC. The encoded protein is CSASVAPPYNEQFF.

The sample holds a few counts of this clonotype. The chain links TRBV28 to TRBJ2-7; TRBD2 aligns across 10 bases. The V segment lost 4 bases and the J segment 7 bases; nucleotides outside the gene matches: 10. This CDR3 contains 15 residues. Per germline, CDR1 MDHEN and CDR2 SYDVKM. This chain's CDR3 is CASSSGAGGPSEQYF. In DNA, the CDR3 is TGTGCCAGCAGTTCTGGAGCGGGAGGGCCCTCTGAGCAGTACTTC.

The chain carries TRBV15 and TRBJ2-3; TRBD1 matches at 9 bases. The CDR3 spans 16 residues. V was pared by 4 bases and J by 3 bases, with 8 bases of the junction left unmatched. The V gene's germline CDR1 is LNHNV and CDR2 YYDKDF (reference sequence). In DNA, the CDR3 is TGTGCCACCAGCAACAGGGGGCGCATGAGGACAGATACGCAGTATTTT. Encoded protein: CATSNRGRMRTDTQYF.

Regarding this clonotype: One base away lies a much larger clone, so this may be a sequencing read error. The CDR3 ends on some other residue instead of the conserved phenylalanine or tryptophan, so this is likely a read error. The V call is TRBV7-2, the J call TRBJ2-1; 10 bases line up with TRBD2. V was pared by 5 bases and J by 0 bases, with 4 bases of the junction left unmatched. Germline loops: CDR1 SGHTA, CDR2 FQGNSA. This CDR3 is 16 amino acids long. The CDR3 DNA reads TGTGCCAGCAGCCTTAGCGGGGGGAGCTCCTACAATGAGCAGTTCTTA. Protein: CASSLSGGSSYNEQFL.